Listed here are 24 T cell receptor beta chains from one sample, sequenced in a study of CXCR3-negative and CXCR3-positive naive CD8 T cells. TRB cDNA was prepared as libraries by UMI-labeled 5' RACE. For each CDR3 protein, TCRdb gives one entry from its re-call of the 5' RACE reads, without DNA. This sample's table reports some 6,000 distinct CDR3 sequences. Sequencing was done on a sample of naive CXCR3- CD8+ T cells from blood. Subset indicated: CD45RO-CCR7+CD27+CD95- naive CD8+ T cells lacking CXCR3 (TNR3-). Receptors originate from a human donor in good health. Some clones in this sample may be carry-over from other donors' samples.

This clonotype registers medium-sized by frequency. The rearrangement uses TRBV13 and TRBJ1-2. The CDR3 consists of 14 residues. Germline V gives CDR1 PRHDT, CDR2 FYEKMQ (reference sequence). This chain's CDR3 is CASSRLSGFTGYTF.

J is TRBJ1-1 and V is TRBV29-1; the TCRdb call, TRBD1, lacks DNA for checking. This CDR3 spans 13 amino acids. The germline CDR1 and CDR2 sequences are SQVTM and ANQGSEA. The CDR3 is CSVRSGMNTEAFF. Variable domain in full (rest from reference TRBV29-1 and TRBJ1-1): SAVISQKPSRDICQRGTSLTIQCQVDSQVTMMFWYRQQPGQSLTLIATANQGSEATYESGFVIDKFPISRPNLTFSTLTVSNMSPEDSSIYLCSVRSGMNTEAFFGQGTRLTVV.

V is TRBV18 and J is TRBJ2-7; TCRdb reports TRBD1, a call that lacks DNA to check it against. The CDR3 contains 14 residues. The germline CDR1 and CDR2 sequences are KGHSH and LQKENI. The CDR3 here is CASSPGTGSYEQYF.

The rearrangement joins TRBV20-1 to TRBJ2-5; TCRdb's D gene call, TRBD2, goes unchecked for lack of DNA. Germline assignment: CDR1 DFQATT and CDR2 SNEGSKA (reference sequence). CDR3 size: 18 residues. CDR3 sequence: CSAHSGDPLGRDQETQYF.

Judged by frequency, this clonotype is medium-sized (0.01 to 0.1%). The chain couples TRBV2 to TRBJ2-1; TCRdb's D call, TRBD1, is unchecked because there is no DNA. Germline V gene lookup returns CDR1 SNHLY and CDR2 FYNNEI. The CDR3 spans 15 residues. CDR3 residues: CASIGERQFGNEQFF.

V usage is TRBV4-2 and J usage is TRBJ2-7. The CDR3 contains 15 residues. Germline lookup yields CDR1 LGHNA and CDR2 YNFKEQ. CDR3 sequence reads: CASSQERIQSYEQYF.

In terms of frequency, this clonotype is medium-sized. The chain recombines TRBV25-1 with TRBJ2-3; the D gene TCRdb calls, TRBD2, cannot be checked with no DNA. The germline CDR1 and CDR2 sequences are MGHDK and SYGVNS. The CDR3 extends over 16 amino acids. The CDR3 loop is CASSEYVAGGFDTQYF.

This clonotype is labeled medium-sized (0.01 to 0.1%) based on frequency. The chain employs TRBV9 and TRBJ2-1. This CDR3 is 15 amino acids long. CDR1 and CDR2 (germline): SGDLS, YYNGEE. The CDR3 is CASSGSGLSYNEQFF.

This sequence joins TRBV5-1 and TRBJ2-5; TCRdb selects TRBD1, and the lack of DNA leaves this call unchecked. This CDR3 spans 16 amino acids. CDR1 is SGHRS and CDR2 is YFSETQ in the germline V gene. This chain's CDR3 is CASSFRTGPASETQYF.

This clonotype is medium-sized (0.01 to 0.1%) by frequency. V gene TRBV3-1 combines with J gene TRBJ2-2. There are 16 residues in the CDR3. Germline V CDR1 and CDR2: LGHDT, YNNKEL (reference sequence). This chain's CDR3 is CASSQVESSYTGELFF.

The J gene is TRBJ2-7, the V gene TRBV29-1; TCRdb picks TRBD2, but there is no DNA to check that call. There are 14 residues in the CDR3. Germline V gene data show CDR1 as SQVTM and CDR2 as ANQGSEA. CDR3 in amino acids: CSVAPGLGSYEQYF.

By frequency, this clonotype registers medium-sized. This chain joins TRBV18 and TRBJ2-5; TCRdb lists TRBD2, though no DNA is available to test this call. CDR1 and CDR2 from the germline V gene are KGHSH and LQKENI. The CDR3 consists of 18 residues. The chain's CDR3 is CASSPPSATSGVQETQYF.

The chain uses TRBV6-5 and TRBJ2-1. The CDR3 is 14 residues long. Germline assignment: CDR1 MNHEY and CDR2 SVGAGI. The CDR3 region is CASSYSLGNNEQFF.

This clonotype is identified as medium-sized from frequency. The chain uses TRBV5-1 and TRBJ2-1; the D gene TCRdb calls, TRBD1, cannot be checked with no DNA. The CDR3 totals 18 residues. The germline CDR1 and CDR2 sequences are SGHRS and YFSETQ. The CDR3 loop is CASYPDRGGRLDNNEQFF.

The chain's CDR3 is CSPGQGGRDTEAFF. The chain is built from TRBV20-1 and TRBJ1-1; the TCRdb call, TRBD1, lacks DNA for checking. The CDR3 runs to 14 residues. The germline gives CDR1 DFQATT, CDR2 SNEGSKA (reference sequence).

V gene TRBV27 combines with J gene TRBJ2-7. This CDR3 is built from 13 residues. Germline CDR1 MNHEY, CDR2 SMNVEV (reference sequence). CDR3 sequence reads: CASSFGVAYEQYF.

V usage is TRBV29-1 and J usage is TRBJ2-1. The CDR3 length is 13 residues. Germline lookup yields CDR1 SQVTM and CDR2 ANQGSEA. This CDR3 reads CSVGGGRHNEQFF.

V usage is TRBV4-2 and J usage is TRBJ1-3. This CDR3 comprises 14 residues. Looked up from germline, CDR1 is LGHNA and CDR2 is YNFKEQ. The CDR3 sequence: CASSQGYSGNTIYF.

This clonotype registers medium-sized (0.01 to 0.1%) by frequency. The V call is TRBV5-5, the J call TRBJ1-5. Germline CDR1 and CDR2: SGHKS and YYEKEE (reference sequence). CDR3 length equals 14 residues. CDR3 region: CASSFFLSNQPQHF.

The chain combines TRBV19 with TRBJ1-2; TCRdb designates TRBD1, a call that cannot be tested without DNA. The CDR3 runs 15 residues. Per the germline V gene, CDR1 is LNHDA and CDR2 is SQIVND (reference sequence). CDR3 region: CASTAQGMANYGYTF.

This clonotype shows up as medium-sized by frequency. The rearrangement joins TRBV12-3 or TRBV12-4 to TRBJ2-1; as DNA is missing, the TRBD1 call by TCRdb cannot be tested. The CDR3 contains 15 residues. The CDR3 loop is CASSLGAGSHNEQFF.

This clonotype is identified as medium-sized from frequency. This rearrangement joins TRBV4-3 to TRBJ1-5. The CDR3 sequence is 16 residues long. The V gene's germline CDR1 is LGHNA and CDR2 YSLEER. The CDR3 here is CASSLNWGNSNQPQHF.

This clonotype is medium-sized (0.01 to 0.1%) by frequency. This sequence joins TRBV5-1 and TRBJ2-7; the TRBD2 assignment by TCRdb is unverifiable without DNA. CDR3 length: 13 residues. The germline V gene encodes CDR1 SGHRS and CDR2 YFSETQ. This chain's CDR3 is CASGRADSYEQYF.

This clonotype is medium-sized (0.01 to 0.1%) by frequency. The chain couples TRBV7-9 to TRBJ2-7; TCRdb selects TRBD2, and the lack of DNA leaves this call unchecked. The CDR3 consists of 16 residues. In germline, CDR1 is SEHNR, CDR2 FQNEAQ (reference sequence). CDR3 loop: CASSPQLAGDNSEQYF.